One and the same sample provided the 32 T cell receptor beta chains below, sequenced in a study of blood T cell repertoires in COVID-19. Sequencing used immunoSEQ multiplex PCR; TCRdb keeps in-frame clones, though not all of them. Among some 300,000 clones listed, 75% to 90% were seen once. Source material: PBMCs or T cells enriched from blood (not recorded which). The receptors shown here come from a woman in her 40s who had recovered from COVID-19.

This clone came up a few times. The chain couples TRBV18 to TRBJ1-4; no clear D. Germline V gene lookup returns CDR1 KGHSH and CDR2 LQKENI. CDR3 length: 12 residues. Deletions cut 5 bases from V and 4 bases from J, with 5 bases between. CDR3 DNA sequence: TGTGCCAGCTCAGCGCGTAATGAAAAACTGTTTTTT. This translates into CASSARNEKLFF.

The chain links TRBV5-5 to TRBJ1-2; 9 bases fit TRBD1. CDR3 length: 13 amino acids. The junction had 5 bases not matched to a gene; V was cut back by 4 bases and J by 7 bases. Germline assignment: CDR1 SGHKS and CDR2 YYEKEE (reference sequence). The CDR3 loop is CASSPTGGFGYTF. The CDR3 bases are TGTGCCAGCAGCCCTACAGGGGGCTTTGGCTACACCTTC.

This clone was counted once. The chain employs TRBV10-3 and TRBJ1-1, with 8 bases matching TRBD1. This CDR3 has 14 amino acids. Per the germline V gene, CDR1 is ENHRY and CDR2 is SYGVKD. V lost 6 bases and J lost 4; bases outside the gene matches: 7. The CDR3, as DNA: TGTGCCATCAGCCCAGGGGGCAGAGGCACTGAAGCTTTCTTT. It yields the protein CAISPGGRGTEAFF.

This chain joins TRBV2 and TRBJ1-1, with 8 positions matching TRBD1. Germline V lookup: CDR1 SNHLY, CDR2 FYNNEI. J lost 1 base, V lost 5 bases, and 3 bases had no gene match. This CDR3 contains 14 residues. The CDR3 DNA sequence: TGTGCCAGCAGTTGGACAGGGAGGAACACTGAAGCTTTCTTT. This encodes CASSWTGRNTEAFF.

The J gene is TRBJ2-7, the V gene TRBV18; D ambiguous. Germline V gives CDR1 KGHSH, CDR2 LQKENI. CDR3 length: 15 residues. V lost 4 bases, J lost 2 bases, and 15 bases lay in between. The CDR3 protein is CASSLKPPMTYEQYF. The CDR3, as DNA: TGTGCCAGCTCACTCAAACCTCCTATGACCTACGAGCAGTACTTC.

This clone has just a few counts. This chain links TRBV30 with TRBJ1-3; D is uncertain. The ends were cut back, 1 base at V and 0 bases at J, with 4 bases in the middle. The V gene's germline CDR1 is GTSNPN and CDR2 SVGIG (reference sequence). The CDR3 is 13 residues long. CDR3 sequence: CAWSANSGNTIYF. The CDR3 nucleotides are TGTGCCTGGAGTGCTAACTCTGGAAACACCATATATTTT.

J is TRBJ1-2 and V is TRBV12-3 or TRBV12-4; D is unclear. This CDR3 has 13 residues. Trimming removed 5 bases from V and 2 bases from J, with 9 bases in between. The CDR3 reads CASSLGTNYGYTF. The CDR3 coding sequence is TGTGCCAGCAGTCTTGGTACAAACTATGGCTACACCTTC.

V is TRBV7-9 and J is TRBJ1-1; D remains unclear. CDR1 and CDR2 from the germline V gene are SEHNR and FQNEAQ (reference sequence). The CDR3 has 13 amino acids. Trimming took off 1 base at V and 4 bases at J, with 7 bases between the two ends. The chain's CDR3 is CASSLESGTEAFF. The CDR3 nucleotides are TGTGCCAGCAGCTTAGAATCAGGCACTGAAGCTTTCTTT.

V and J are TRBV9 and TRBJ2-2; 7 bases are shared with TRBD1. Germline V CDR1 and CDR2: SGDLS, YYNGEE. Unmatched junction bases numbered 8, after V lost 3 bases and J lost 3 bases. The CDR3 has 16 amino acids. In DNA form, the CDR3 reads TGTGCCAGCAGCGGGGAAAGGGACAGATACACCGGGGAGCTGTTTTTT. It translates to CASSGERDRYTGELFF.

This clone appeared once. This sequence joins TRBV27 and TRBJ2-7; 9 bases are a match to TRBD1. After removal of 3 bases from V and 7 bases from J, the junction contained 10 bases not matched to a gene. CDR1 is MNHEY, CDR2 SMNVEV, per germline (reference sequence). The CDR3 extends over 15 amino acids. The CDR3 DNA reads TGTGCCAGCAGTTTTACCGGGACAGGGCCGTTAGAGCAGTACTTC. Protein: CASSFTGTGPLEQYF.

DNA of the CDR3: TGCGCCAGCAGCCAAGGAGGTGGCTACACCTTC. Protein sequence: CASSQGGGYTF. V gene TRBV4-3 combines with J gene TRBJ1-2; D not resolved. V lost 1 base and J lost 7, with 4 bases in between. CDR1 is LGHNA, CDR2 YSLEER, per germline. The CDR3 is made up of 11 amino acids.

The J gene is TRBJ2-1, the V gene TRBV4-1, with D possibly being TRBD2 (5 bases). Germline V gene sequence: CDR1 MGHRA, CDR2 YSYEKL. V was trimmed by 3 bases and J by 5 bases, leaving 14 bases between them. This CDR3 comprises 15 residues. The CDR3 coding sequence is TGCGCCAGCAGCCAGGTACTAGTCGTCGACAATGAGCAGTTCTTC. Translating gives CASSQVLVVDNEQFF.

J is TRBJ2-3 and V is TRBV4-3; 10 positions match TRBD2. The V gene's germline CDR1 is LGHNA and CDR2 YSLEER. The ends lost 0 bases at V and 5 bases at J; junction bases unmatched: 14. The CDR3 loop spans 19 amino acids. This CDR3 is CASSQDPPASGRARDTQYF. CDR3 in DNA: TGCGCCAGCAGCCAAGATCCGCCGGCGAGCGGGAGGGCCCGAGATACGCAGTATTTT.

A note on this clone: Mismatch with germline at one junction end may stem from a read error. This chain uses TRBV7-9 with TRBJ1-2; TRBD1 matches 7 bases. This CDR3 has 14 amino acids. Germline V gene lookup returns CDR1 SEHNR and CDR2 FQNEAQ (reference sequence). CDR3 in DNA: TGTGCCAGCAGCCTTCAGAAGGGACAAGGACAGGCCTTCTTC. It translates to CASSLQKGQGQAFF.

V is TRBV5-1 and J is TRBJ1-6; no firm D call. Germline V gene data show CDR1 as SGHRS and CDR2 as YFSETQ. V lost 1 base to trimming and J lost 0 bases, with 11 bases between them. The CDR3 runs 17 residues. This CDR3 is CASSLTAASSYNSPLHF. The CDR3 DNA sequence: TGCGCCAGCAGCTTGACAGCTGCAAGCTCCTATAATTCACCCCTCCACTTT.

V gene TRBV18 combines with J gene TRBJ2-7; D ambiguous. The CDR3 is made up of 12 amino acids. The V gene lost 3 bases and the J gene lost 7 bases, with 10 bases spanning the gap. Germline V gene data show CDR1 as KGHSH and CDR2 as LQKENI. CDR3 coding DNA: TGTGCCAGCTCACCGGAAGCCGGGGAGCAGTACTTC. Its protein is CASSPEAGEQYF.

The chain employs TRBV6-5 and TRBJ1-2; D may be TRBD1 (6 bases). CDR1 is MNHEY and CDR2 is SVGAGI in the germline V gene. Deletions cut 8 bases from V and 12 bases from J, with 22 bases between. The CDR3 consists of 13 residues. Here the CDR3 reads CASSSPGTRGNTF. CDR3 bases: TGTGCCAGCTCAAGCCCCGGGACCAGGGGAAACACCTTC.

V is TRBV5-8 and J is TRBJ1-2; D is ambiguous. The germline V gene has CDR1 SGHTS and CDR2 YDEGEE. Trimming shortened V by 0 bases and J by 3 bases, and 18 bases separated the two germline ends. The CDR3 contains 17 residues. The CDR3 nucleotides read TGTGCCAGCAGCTTGGAAGGTGGAGCTTACGGGGACTATGGCTACACCTTC. Its translation: CASSLEGGAYGDYGYTF.

The chain is built from TRBV6-2 or TRBV6-3 and TRBJ1-2, with TRBD1 identical over 9 bases. V trimming: 0 bases; J trimming: 4 bases; junction bases outside the gene matches: 12. Germline V gene lookup returns CDR1 MNHEY and CDR2 SVGEGT. There are 18 residues in the CDR3. The CDR3 region is CASSYSGRQGDSLYGYTF. CDR3 nucleotide sequence: TGTGCCAGCAGTTACTCGGGACGACAGGGGGACAGTCTCTATGGCTACACCTTC.

V and J are TRBV24-1 and TRBJ2-2; TRBD1 agrees at 8 bases. The CDR3 is 14 amino acids. The V segment lost 4 bases and the J segment 6 bases; nucleotides outside the gene matches: 3. Germline CDR1 and CDR2: KGHDR and SFDVKD. The CDR3 loop reads CATSETGEAGELFF. The CDR3 DNA is TGTGCCACCAGTGAGACAGGGGAGGCCGGGGAGCTGTTTTTT.

The chain is built from TRBV9 and TRBJ1-1, with 7 bases matching TRBD1. CDR3 length: 15 amino acids. The germline V gene encodes CDR1 SGDLS and CDR2 YYNGEE. Germline trimming cut 4 bases from V and 0 bases from J; bases unmatched to any gene: 6. CDR3 region: CASSPSTGLNTEAFF. For the CDR3, the DNA is TGTGCCAGCAGCCCATCGACAGGGTTGAACACTGAAGCTTTCTTT. Filled out from reference TRBV9 and TRBJ1-1, the complete variable domain reads DSGVTQTPKHLITATGQRVTLRCSPRSGDLSVYWYQQSLDQGLQFLIQYYNGEERAKGNILERFSAQQFPDLHSELNLSSLELGDSALYFCASSPSTGLNTEAFFGQGTRLTVV.

The gene calls are TRBV15 and TRBJ1-3, with 9 bases aligning to TRBD1. Germline V gene sequence: CDR1 LNHNV, CDR2 YYDKDF (reference sequence). V lost 0 bases and J lost 2; bases outside the gene matches: 2. The CDR3 runs to 16 residues. CDR3 amino acids: CATSRDRQGAGNTIYF. CDR3 in DNA: TGTGCCACCAGCAGAGATCGACAGGGGGCTGGAAACACCATATATTTT.

The chain combines TRBV11-3 with TRBJ2-5, with 8 positions matching TRBD1. CDR3 length equals 14 residues. The J segment lost 3 bases and the V segment lost 2 bases, leaving 2 bases of the junction unmatched. In germline, CDR1 is SGHNT, CDR2 YENEEA. CDR3 sequence (DNA): TGTGCCAGCAGCTTAACAGGGGGAGAAGAGACCCAGTACTTC. Translation: CASSLTGGEETQYF.

The chain recombines TRBV19 with TRBJ1-3, with a possible D match to TRBD1 (5 bases). This CDR3 is built from 13 residues. Germline V gives CDR1 LNHDA, CDR2 SQIVND (reference sequence). The CDR3 spells CGSRRASGNTIYF. Here the CDR3 DNA reads TGTGGGTCCCGCAGGGCCTCTGGAAACACCATATATTTT.

The V call is TRBV7-9, the J call TRBJ2-7, with no clear D. The CDR3 has 13 amino acids. Germline CDR1 reads SEHNR; CDR2 reads FQNEAQ (reference sequence). Trimming shortened V by 1 base and J by 2 bases, and 6 bases separated the two germline ends. The CDR3 DNA follows: TGTGCCAGCAGCTTAGATTCCGCCTACGAGCAGTACTTC. It specifies CASSLDSAYEQYF.

CDR3 in amino acids: CAWRLTMNTEAFF. The CDR3 nucleotides are TGTGCCTGGAGGCTGACTATGAACACTGAAGCTTTCTTT. This rearrangement joins TRBV30 to TRBJ1-1, with D hard to call. The length of the CDR3 is 13 residues. From germline, CDR1 is GTSNPN and CDR2 SVGIG (reference sequence). The V end lost 3 bases, the J end lost 0 bases, and 8 bases lay between the germline ends.

The V call is TRBV7-9, the J call TRBJ2-3; possible D gene TRBD2, 6 bases. Per germline, CDR1 SEHNR and CDR2 FQNEAQ (reference sequence). With 6 bases removed from V and 5 bases from J, the gap between germline ends came to 9 bases. The CDR3 runs to 12 residues. The CDR3, as DNA: TGTGCCAGCAGTGCTAGCGTAGATACGCAGTATTTT. It specifies CASSASVDTQYF. Filled out from reference TRBV7-9 and TRBJ2-3, the complete variable domain reads DTGVSQNPRHKITKRGQNVTFRCDPISEHNRLYWYRQTLGQGPEFLTYFQNEAQLEKSRLLSDRFSAERPKGSFSTLEIQRTEQGDSAMYLCASSASVDTQYFGPGTRLTVL.

The chain has TRBV15 and TRBJ1-4, with a weak D call TRBD1 (6 bases). This CDR3 is built from 15 residues. Germline CDR1 reads LNHNV; CDR2 reads YYDKDF (reference sequence). Trimming left V 2 bases short and J 3 bases short, with 10 bases between. CDR3 DNA sequence: TGTGCCACCAGCAGACCTACAGGGTCTAATGAAAAACTGTTTTTT. Amino acid sequence: CATSRPTGSNEKLFF.

The rearrangement joins TRBV27 to TRBJ2-3; D is undetermined. CDR1 is MNHEY and CDR2 is SMNVEV in the germline V gene (reference sequence). V was clipped by 5 bases and J by 6 bases, with 9 bases between them. The CDR3 totals 12 residues. The CDR3 DNA sequence: TGTGCCAGCAGTGCGAATTACGATACGCAGTATTTT. Protein product: CASSANYDTQYF.

The table lists this clone with a few counts. The chain uses TRBV5-8 and TRBJ1-1; a possible D gene is TRBD1 (5 bases). The germline gives CDR1 SGHTS, CDR2 YDEGEE. Trimming removed 1 base at V and 11 bases at J, with 9 bases between. CDR3 length: 11 residues. For the CDR3, the DNA is TGTGCCAGCAGCTTGATCAGGGCCGCTTTCTTT. This sequence encodes CASSLIRAAFF.

This clone showed up just once. The rearrangement links TRBV5-4 to TRBJ1-2; no clear D. The V gene lost 1 base and the J gene lost 2 bases, with 3 bases spanning the gap. The CDR3 sequence is 12 residues long. The germline gives CDR1 SGHNT, CDR2 YYREEE (reference sequence). The CDR3 DNA follows: TGTGCCAGCAGCTTGCTCAACTATGGCTACACCTTC. This gives the protein CASSLLNYGYTF.

The rearrangement uses TRBV19 and TRBJ2-1; D is unresolved. Trimming took off 3 bases at V and 5 bases at J, with 5 bases between the two ends. The CDR3 loop spans 12 amino acids. Per the germline V gene, CDR1 is LNHDA and CDR2 is SQIVND (reference sequence). CDR3 loop: CASSMGHNEQFF. CDR3 nucleotide sequence: TGTGCCAGTAGTATGGGCCACAATGAGCAGTTCTTC.